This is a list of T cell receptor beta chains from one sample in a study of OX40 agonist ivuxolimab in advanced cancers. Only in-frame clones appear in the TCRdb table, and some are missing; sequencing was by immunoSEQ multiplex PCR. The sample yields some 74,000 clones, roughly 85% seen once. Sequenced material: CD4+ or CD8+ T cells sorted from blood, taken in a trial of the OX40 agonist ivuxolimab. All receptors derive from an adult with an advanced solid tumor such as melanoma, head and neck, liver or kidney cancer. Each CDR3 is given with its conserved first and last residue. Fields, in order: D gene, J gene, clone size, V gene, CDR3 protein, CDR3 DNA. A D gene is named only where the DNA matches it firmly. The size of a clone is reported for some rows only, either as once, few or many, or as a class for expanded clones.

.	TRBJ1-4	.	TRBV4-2	CASRLFSDLNEKLFF	TGTGCCAGCAGGTTATTTTCCGACCTTAATGAAAAACTGTTTTTT
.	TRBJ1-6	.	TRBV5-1	CASSLEGRGNSPLHF	TGCGCCAGCAGCTTGGAGGGGAGGGGAAATTCACCCCTCCACTTT
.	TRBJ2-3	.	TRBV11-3	CASSLGANRHTDTQYF	TGTGCCAGCAGCTTAGGGGCAAATCGCCACACAGATACGCAGTATTTT
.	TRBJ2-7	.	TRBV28	CASSLDATVSYEQYF	TGTGCCAGCAGTCTTGACGCGACGGTCTCCTACGAGCAGTACTTC
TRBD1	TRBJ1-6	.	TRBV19	CASSFRDRGNSPLHF	TGTGCCAGTAGTTTCCGGGACAGGGGTAATTCACCCCTCCACTTT
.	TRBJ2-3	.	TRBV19	CASSTMTATDTQYF	TGTGCCAGTAGTACCATGACCGCCACAGATACGCAGTATTTT
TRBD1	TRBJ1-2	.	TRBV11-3	CASSPGGGRGYGYTF	TGTGCCAGCAGCCCAGGGGGGGGACGCGGCTATGGCTACACCTTC
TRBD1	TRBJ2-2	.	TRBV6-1	CASRRQGDTGELFF	TGTGCCAGCAGGAGACAGGGTGATACCGGGGAGCTGTTTTTT
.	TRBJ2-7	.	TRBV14	CASSQVRGGEQYF	TGTGCCAGCAGCCAAGTAAGGGGAGGCGAGCAGTACTTC
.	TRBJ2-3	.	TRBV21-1	CASTPRGTYCTDTQYF	TGTGCCAGCACCCCACGGGGGACTTACTGCACAGATACGCAGTATTTT
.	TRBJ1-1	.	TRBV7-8	CASSLAASEAFF	TGTGCCAGCAGCTTAGCAGCCTCCGAAGCTTTCTTT
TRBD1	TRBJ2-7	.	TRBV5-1	CASRRTGSPEQYF	TGCGCCAGCAGGCGGACAGGGTCCCCCGAGCAGTACTTC
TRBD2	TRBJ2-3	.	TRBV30	CASGGTSGSSSTDTQYF	TGTGCTTCCGGCGGGACTAGCGGGAGTAGTAGCACAGATACGCAGTATTTT
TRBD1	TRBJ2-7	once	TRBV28	CASSSPSGTGWEQYF	TGTGCCAGCAGTTCCCCCTCCGGGACAGGTTGGGAGCAGTACTTC
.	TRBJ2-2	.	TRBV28	CASSPNGGNTGELFF	TGTGCCAGCAGTCCTAACGGAGGGAACACCGGGGAGCTGTTTTTT
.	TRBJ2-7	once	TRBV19	CASSIRVLAYEQYF	TGTGCCAGTAGTATACGGGTTCTTGCCTACGAGCAGTACTTC
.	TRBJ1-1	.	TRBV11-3	CASSLASTEAFF	TGTGCCAGCAGCTTAGCGAGCACTGAAGCTTTCTTT
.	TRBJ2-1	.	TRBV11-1	CASSSETSTYNEQFF	TGTGCCAGCAGCTCCGAGACTTCTACCTACAATGAGCAGTTCTTC
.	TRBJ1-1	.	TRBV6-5	CASSYRVTSNTEAFF	TGTGCCAGCAGTTACCGAGTGACATCGAACACTGAAGCTTTCTTT
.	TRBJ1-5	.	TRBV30	CAWSIRAGSSNQPQHF	TGTGCCTGGAGTATACGCGCAGGTTCAAGCAATCAGCCCCAGCATTTT
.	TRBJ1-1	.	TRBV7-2	CASSVGQTTEAFF	TGTGCCAGCAGCGTTGGACAGACCACTGAAGCTTTCTTT
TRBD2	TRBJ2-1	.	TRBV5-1	CASSLSGTSGRADNEQFF	TGCGCCAGCAGCCTGTCCGGGACTAGCGGGAGGGCCGACAATGAGCAGTTCTTC
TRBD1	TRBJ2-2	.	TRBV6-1	CASSGGTVHNTGELFF	TGTGCCAGCAGTGGAGGGACAGTCCATAACACCGGGGAGCTGTTTTTT
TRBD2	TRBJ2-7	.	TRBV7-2	CASSLVSGASSYEQYF	TGTGCCAGCAGCTTAGTCAGCGGGGCTAGCTCCTACGAGCAGTACTTC
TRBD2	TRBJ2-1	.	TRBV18	CASSPEPGLAGLYNEQFF	TGTGCCAGCTCACCAGAACCGGGACTAGCGGGATTATACAATGAGCAGTTCTTC
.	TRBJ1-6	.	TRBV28	CASGRRESSPLHF	TGTGCCAGCGGGAGGAGGGAATCTTCACCCCTCCACTTT
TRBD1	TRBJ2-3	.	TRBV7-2	CASSWGQVRTDTQYF	TGTGCCAGCAGCTGGGGACAGGTCCGCACAGATACGCAGTATTTT
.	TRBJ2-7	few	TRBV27	CASSSRYALYF	TGTGCCAGCAGTTCCCGATATGCGTTGTACTTC
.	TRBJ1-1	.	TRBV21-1	CASSEGTEAFF	TGTGCCAGCAGCGAAGGGACTGAAGCTTTCTTT
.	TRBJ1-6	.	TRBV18	CASSPQVEARYNSPLHF	TGTGCCAGCTCACCCCAGGTGGAGGCCCGATATAATTCACCCCTCCACTTT
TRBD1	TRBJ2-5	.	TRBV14	CASEAATGGTTQYF	TGTGCCAGCGAAGCCGCAACAGGGGGTACGACCCAGTACTTC